The clone carrying this T cell receptor (beta chain) was seen more than once but under ten times. Its antigen is not identified. The CDR3 is 17 amino acids. The germline CDR1 and CDR2 sequences are SGHDT and YYEEEE. The ends lost 3 bases at V and 4 bases at J; junction bases unmatched: 5. The entry originates in a study of T-cell reconstitution after alpha-beta-depleted transplantation in children. Study conclusions and caveats: Certain patients had high TCRbeta diversity at day 60, and it came from recipient T cells and thymic progenitors that survived. Counts and diversity of T cells one year after transplant came mostly from newly produced T cells.

Unique molecular identifiers tagged the TCRbeta library. TCRdb ran MiXCR on the PCR reads and lists one entry per CDR3 protein. The sample has about 100,000 distinct CDR3 sequences; less than 6% are singletons. The source is a female patient between 2 and 15 years old who had a stem cell transplant for Fanconi anemia, so the T cells may come from the graft donor. This chain links TRBV5-6 with TRBJ2-1; 15 bases match TRBD2. Sequences were derived from PBMCs, mostly from graft donor cells, sampled 60 days after TCRalphabeta/CD19-depleted stem cell transplant. The CDR3 sequence: CASSYGTSGRFYNEQFF. For the CDR3, the DNA is TGTGCCAGCAGCTACGGGACTAGCGGGAGGTTTTACAATGAGCAGTTCTTC.